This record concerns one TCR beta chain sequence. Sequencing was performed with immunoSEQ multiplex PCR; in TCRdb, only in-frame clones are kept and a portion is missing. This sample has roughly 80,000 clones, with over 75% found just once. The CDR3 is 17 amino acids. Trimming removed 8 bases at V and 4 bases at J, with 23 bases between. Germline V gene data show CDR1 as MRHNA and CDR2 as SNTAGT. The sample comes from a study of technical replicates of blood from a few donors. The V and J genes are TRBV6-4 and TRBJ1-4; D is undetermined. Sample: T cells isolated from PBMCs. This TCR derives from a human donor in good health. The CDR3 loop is CASGPTSNITSNEKLFF. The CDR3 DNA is TGTGCCAGCGGGCCCACATCGAACATAACGAGTAATGAAAAACTGTTTTTT.